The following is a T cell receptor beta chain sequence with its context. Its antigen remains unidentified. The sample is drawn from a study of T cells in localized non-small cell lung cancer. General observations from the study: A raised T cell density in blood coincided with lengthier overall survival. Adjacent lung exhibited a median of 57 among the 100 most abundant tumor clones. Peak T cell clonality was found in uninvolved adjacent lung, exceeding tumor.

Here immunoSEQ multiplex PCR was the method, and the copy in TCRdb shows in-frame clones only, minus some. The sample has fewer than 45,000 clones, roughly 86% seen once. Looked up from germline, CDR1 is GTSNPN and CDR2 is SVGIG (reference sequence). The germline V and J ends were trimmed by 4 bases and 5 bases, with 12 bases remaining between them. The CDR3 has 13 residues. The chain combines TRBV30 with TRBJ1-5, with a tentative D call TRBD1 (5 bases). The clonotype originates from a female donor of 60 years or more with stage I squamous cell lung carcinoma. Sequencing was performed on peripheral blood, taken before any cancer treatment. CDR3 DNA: TGTGCCTGGAACAGGAGAGGGGATCAGCCCCAGCATTTT. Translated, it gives CAWNRRGDQPQHF. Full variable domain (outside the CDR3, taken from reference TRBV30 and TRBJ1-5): SQTIHQWPATLVQPVGSPLSLECTVEGTSNPNLYWYRQAAGRGLQLLFYSVGIGQISSEVPQNLSASRPQDRQFILSSKKLLLSDSGFYLCAWNRRGDQPQHFGDGTRLSIL.